This TCR beta chain was retrieved from a study of shared clonotypes between healthy human individuals. As to this clone: Its antigen is undetermined. The same CDR3 arises from other DNA sequences in this sample as well.

V dropped 2 bases and J dropped 6 bases, with 12 bases sitting between them. Germline assignment: CDR1 SGHTA and CDR2 FQGNSA. The length of the CDR3 is 14 residues. Clones were read by immunoSEQ multiplex PCR, and TCRdb kept only the in-frame ones, dropping some. The repertoire includes approximately 720,000 clones, approximately 79% of them detected once, and 1.8% sits in the top ten. Study-wide results and limits: With a few donors compared, approximately 5% of naive CD4 clonotypes were shared.

Both subsets, CD45RA+ naive and CD45RA-negative memory, were split from the CD4+ cells. The sequenced material came from memory CD4+ T cells sorted from blood. This sample's subset: CD45RA-negative fraction. The sequence came from a woman in her twenties or thirties in good health. The chain recombines TRBV7-2 with TRBJ2-3; possibly TRBD1 or TRBD2 for D (5 bases each). The CDR3 sequence is CASSLLGVADTQYF. The CDR3 region has the DNA TGTGCCAGCAGCTTATTGGGGGTCGCCGATACGCAGTATTTT.